The 5 T cell receptor beta chains listed next were all sequenced from one sample in a study of blood T cell repertoires in COVID-19. The protocol was immunoSEQ multiplex PCR, while the TCRdb copy is restricted to in-frame clones and leaves out a portion. There are some 58,000 clones in the sample; around nine tenths occur only once, and about 6.2% lies in the top ten. The source material was peripheral blood. The receptors were gathered from a man aged 35 to 55 with acute or convalescent COVID-19.

This chain joins TRBV7-2 and TRBJ2-1; 16 bases match TRBD2. Trimming removed 4 bases from V and 0 bases from J; junction bases left unmatched: 6. Germline V gene lookup returns CDR1 SGHTA and CDR2 FQGNSA. The CDR3 sequence is 19 residues long. CDR3 amino acids: CASSSPGLAGGTSYNEQFF. CDR3 in DNA: TGTGCCAGCAGCTCACCGGGACTAGCGGGAGGGACCTCCTACAATGAGCAGTTCTTC.

The genes are TRBV19 and TRBJ1-2; 8 bases agree with TRBD1. Germline CDR1 reads LNHDA; CDR2 reads SQIVND (reference sequence). This CDR3 region has 15 residues. V shed 2 bases, J shed 3 bases, and the junction held 5 bases outside the gene matches. The CDR3 reads CASSIQGASDYGYTF. CDR3 DNA sequence: TGTGCCAGTAGTATACAGGGGGCTTCCGACTATGGCTACACCTTC.

This clone was counted a single time. The chain couples TRBV4-1 to TRBJ2-7, with 7 nucleotides matching TRBD2. V lost 4 bases to trimming and J lost 0 bases; unmatched junction nucleotides: 15. The CDR3 runs 18 residues. Germline V lookup: CDR1 MGHRA, CDR2 YSYEKL. The CDR3 nucleotides read TGCGCCAGCAGCCTTCAGGCAGGGAAGCGGGAAAGCTCCTACGAGCAGTACTTC. This gives the protein CASSLQAGKRESSYEQYF.

The rearrangement joins TRBV19 to TRBJ2-3; 7 bases align to TRBD2. Germline trimming cut 3 bases from V and 2 bases from J; bases unmatched to any gene: 5. The CDR3 extends over 15 amino acids. CDR1 is LNHDA and CDR2 is SQIVND in the germline V gene (reference sequence). The CDR3 here is CASSMVRDYTDTQYF. The DNA of the CDR3 is TGTGCCAGTAGTATGGTAAGGGACTACACAGATACGCAGTATTTT.

The gene calls are TRBV13 and TRBJ1-5, with D possibly matching TRBD1 (6 bases). The CDR3 extends over 18 amino acids. The V gene lost 1 base and the J gene lost 6 bases, with 22 bases spanning the gap. The germline CDR1 and CDR2 sequences are PRHDT and FYEKMQ (reference sequence). The CDR3 sequence: CASSLVIPRDKVSQPQHF. As DNA, the CDR3 is TGTGCCAGCAGCTTAGTCATCCCCCGGGACAAGGTTAGTCAGCCCCAGCATTTT.